Following are 30 T cell receptor beta chains from one sample sequenced in a study of T cell responses to AZD1222 COVID-19 vaccine (dated by TCRdb to the early 2020s). Read against the paper, the sample's time point label means: baseline before first vaccination. Library preparation employed the immunoSEQ multiplex PCR assay. The clones in this table, taken by TCRdb from immuneACCESS, are in-frame only. Not every clone is retained; where verified, under half of the shortfall comes from an unresolved V gene, and the cause of the rest is unknown. Within this sample are approximately 84,000 clones, with 89% of them counted one time only. The top ten hold roughly 2.3% of the sample. Sequencing was performed on peripheral blood, taken on day 0 of AZD1222 vaccination. All receptors derive from an adult in good health.

In DNA, the CDR3 is TGTGCCAGCAGCCGACAGGGGGCGGACACTGAAGCTTTCTTT. This encodes CASSRQGADTEAFF. The rearrangement joins TRBV3-1 (or the pseudogene TRBV3-2) to TRBJ1-1, with 10 bases fitting TRBD1. Trimming removed 4 bases from V and 3 bases from J; junction bases left unmatched: 2. CDR3 length equals 14 residues. The V gene's germline CDR1 is LGHDT and CDR2 YNNKEL (reference sequence).

The CDR3 nucleotides read TGTGCCAGCTTCGACGGGGGCGCCGACACTGAAGCTTTCTTT. This translates into CASFDGGADTEAFF. The chain is built from TRBV6-5 and TRBJ1-1, with a tentative D call TRBD1 (6 bases). The CDR3 contains 14 residues. Per the germline V gene, CDR1 is MNHEY and CDR2 is SVGAGI. Trimming cost V 8 bases and J 3 bases, with 16 bases left between them.

The chain carries TRBV18 and TRBJ1-3; D is unclear. V dropped 2 bases and J dropped 10 bases, with 12 bases sitting between them. The germline gives CDR1 KGHSH, CDR2 LQKENI. The CDR3 is made up of 13 amino acids. The CDR3: CASSPTREMTIYF. In nucleotides, the CDR3 is TGTGCCAGCTCACCAACGAGGGAAATGACCATATATTTT.

The chain uses TRBV15 and TRBJ1-2; D gene ambiguous. The germline gives CDR1 LNHNV, CDR2 YYDKDF (reference sequence). The CDR3 sequence is 15 residues long. The V and J ends lost 3 bases and 1 base respectively, with 12 bases between them. The CDR3 DNA follows: TGTGCCACCAGCAGGGAGGCAGGAAATAACTATGGCTACACCTTC. Translating gives CATSREAGNNYGYTF.

The chain is built from TRBV5-4 and TRBJ1-2; 7 bases line up with TRBD1. This CDR3 has 15 residues. V lost 4 bases and J lost 5; bases outside the gene matches: 11. Germline V gene lookup returns CDR1 SGHNT and CDR2 YYREEE (reference sequence). The chain's CDR3 is CASSLDRSFLYGYTF. The CDR3 DNA sequence: TGTGCCAGCAGCCTGGACAGGAGTTTCCTTTATGGCTACACCTTC.

Written as DNA, the CDR3 is TGTGCCAGTAGTATAGGTAGATACATGAACACTGAAGCTTTCTTT. This sequence encodes CASSIGRYMNTEAFF. V is TRBV19 and J is TRBJ1-1, with D unclear. The CDR3 has 15 amino acids. Germline V CDR1 and CDR2: LNHDA, SQIVND (reference sequence). Trimming removed 1 base at V and 0 bases at J, with 9 bases between. The full variable domain, with the rest looked up from reference TRBV19 and TRBJ1-1, is DGGITQSPKYLFRKEGQNVTLSCEQNLNHDAMYWYRQDPGQGLRLIYYSQIVNDFQKGDIAEGYSVSREKKESFPLTVTSAQKNPTAFYLCASSIGRYMNTEAFFGQGTRLTVV.

The V gene is TRBV3-1 (or the pseudogene TRBV3-2), the J gene TRBJ1-4; D call uncertain. The V gene lost 1 base and the J gene lost 4 bases, with 13 bases spanning the gap. The CDR3 has 16 amino acids. Germline CDR1 reads LGHDT; CDR2 reads YNNKEL (reference sequence). The CDR3, as DNA: TGTGCCAGCAGCCAAGTTTACTACTGGCGTAATGAAAAACTGTTTTTT. This gives the protein CASSQVYYWRNEKLFF.

Many counts were recorded for this clone. The chain joins TRBV29-1 to TRBJ1-1; the match to TRBD1 covers 7 bases. CDR1 and CDR2 from the germline V gene are SQVTM and ANQGSEA. The V gene end was trimmed by 7 bases and the J gene end by 5 bases; junction bases not matched to a gene: 10. The CDR3 has 13 amino acids. CDR3 sequence (DNA): TGCAGCGGGCAAACAGGGGAGGCGACTGAAGCTTTCTTT. It yields the protein CSGQTGEATEAFF. The full variable domain, rest sourced from reference TRBV29-1 and TRBJ1-1, is SAVISQKPSRDICQRGTSLTIQCQVDSQVTMMFWYRQQPGQSLTLIATANQGSEATYESGFVIDKFPISRPNLTFSTLTVSNMSPEDSSIYLCSGQTGEATEAFFGQGTRLTVV.

The chain employs TRBV30 and TRBJ1-5, with a weak D call TRBD1 (5 bases). The CDR3 has 12 residues. Germline V gene data show CDR1 as GTSNPN and CDR2 as SVGIG (reference sequence). Trimming took off 2 bases at V and 7 bases at J, with 9 bases between the two ends. CDR3 nucleotide sequence: TGTGCCTGGAGTACGGGGACCCAGCCCCAGCATTTT. This encodes CAWSTGTQPQHF. Complete variable domain (other parts from reference TRBV30 and TRBJ1-5): SQTIHQWPATLVQPVGSPLSLECTVEGTSNPNLYWYRQAAGRGLQLLFYSVGIGQISSEVPQNLSASRPQDRQFILSSKKLLLSDSGFYLCAWSTGTQPQHFGDGTRLSIL.

The chain links TRBV5-1 to TRBJ1-1; possibly TRBD1 for D (6 bases). The V gene lost 2 bases and the J gene lost 7 bases, with 12 bases spanning the gap. There are 13 residues in the CDR3. CDR1 is SGHRS, CDR2 YFSETQ, per germline. The CDR3 loop reads CASSFQGRGEAFF. The CDR3 DNA sequence: TGCGCCAGCAGCTTTCAGGGGCGGGGTGAAGCTTTCTTT.

The V gene is TRBV2, the J gene TRBJ1-5; D possibly corresponds to TRBD1 (5 bases). The CDR3 contains 15 residues. V lost 2 bases and J lost 5, with 13 bases in between. The germline V gene has CDR1 SNHLY and CDR2 FYNNEI. CDR3 coding DNA: TGTGCCAGCAGTGAACTCAGGGCGGGTGATCAGCCCCAGCATTTT. Its protein product is CASSELRAGDQPQHF.

This rearrangement joins TRBV5-1 to TRBJ2-2; TRBD1 agrees at 7 bases. The V gene's germline CDR1 is SGHRS and CDR2 YFSETQ. V lost 4 bases and J lost 2; bases outside the gene matches: 5. CDR3 length equals 15 residues. The CDR3 region is CASSQDRANTGELFF. The CDR3 nucleotides read TGCGCCAGCAGCCAAGACAGGGCCAACACCGGGGAGCTGTTTTTT.

This rearrangement joins TRBV7-9 to TRBJ1-1, with no clear D. The CDR3 consists of 13 residues. V was trimmed by 1 base and J by 1 base, leaving 4 bases between them. Germline V lookup: CDR1 SEHNR, CDR2 FQNEAQ (reference sequence). This CDR3 is CASSLEQNTEAFF. CDR3 DNA sequence: TGTGCCAGCAGCTTAGAACAGAACACTGAAGCTTTCTTT.

This chain links TRBV6-7 with TRBJ2-1, with TRBD1 identical over 8 bases. TRBV6-7 falls under the ORF class, with uncertain function. After removal of 0 bases from V and 4 bases from J, the junction contained 14 bases not matched to a gene. The CDR3 has 19 amino acids. The DNA for the CDR3 is TGTGCCAGCAGTTACTCGAGGGACAGGCAGCTTAAGGCTTACAATGAGCAGTTCTTC. Translated, it gives CASSYSRDRQLKAYNEQFF.

V is TRBV18 and J is TRBJ1-1; D unclear. Trimming shortened V by 6 bases and J by 1 base, and 6 bases separated the two germline ends. CDR3 length: 12 residues. Germline assignment: CDR1 KGHSH and CDR2 LQKENI. The CDR3 bases are TGTGCCAGCTCTCCCCCGAACACTGAAGCTTTCTTT. Encoded protein: CASSPPNTEAFF. The full variable domain, completed using reference TRBV18 and TRBJ1-1, is NAGVMQNPRHLVRRRGQEARLRCSPMKGHSHVYWYRQLPEEGLKFMVYLQKENIIDESGMPKERFSAEFPKEGPSILRIQQVVRGDSAAYFCASSPPNTEAFFGQGTRLTVV.

The chain employs TRBV7-2 and TRBJ1-4; D possibly corresponds to TRBD1 (5 bases). Germline V lookup: CDR1 SGHTA, CDR2 FQGNSA. Deletions cut 1 base from V and 4 bases from J, with 7 bases between. The CDR3 totals 14 residues. Written as DNA, the CDR3 is TGTGCCAGCAGCTTAGTCCAGGGTAATGAAAAACTGTTTTTT. It codes for CASSLVQGNEKLFF.

V is TRBV30 and J is TRBJ2-3; a weak D match, TRBD2 (5 bases). The CDR3 length is 13 residues. CDR1 GTSNPN and CDR2 SVGIG come from the germline V gene (reference sequence). The V end lost 2 bases, the J end lost 0 bases, and 6 bases lay between the germline ends. The CDR3 DNA reads as TGTGCCTGGAGTAGCGGAAGCACAGATACGCAGTATTTT. Its protein is CAWSSGSTDTQYF.

The gene calls are TRBV6-5 and TRBJ2-1, with 12 positions matching TRBD2. The J segment lost 7 bases and the V segment lost 2 bases, leaving 3 bases of the junction unmatched. CDR3 length: 15 amino acids. Germline V lookup: CDR1 MNHEY, CDR2 SVGAGI. The CDR3 nucleotides read TGTGCCAGCAGTTACGGTCTAGCGGGAGGGAATGAGCAGTTCTTC. Protein product: CASSYGLAGGNEQFF.

The V gene is TRBV27, the J gene TRBJ2-3; 9 bases fit TRBD2. The CDR3 length is 17 residues. Germline CDR1 MNHEY, CDR2 SMNVEV (reference sequence). V trimming: 4 bases; J trimming: 2 bases; junction bases outside the gene matches: 10. The CDR3 sequence is CASSSYLAGETTDTQYF. CDR3 DNA: TGTGCCAGCAGTTCCTACTTAGCGGGAGAAACCACAGATACGCAGTATTTT.

The chain links TRBV6-5 to TRBJ2-7; no firm D call. The CDR3 has 12 residues. Germline V lookup: CDR1 MNHEY, CDR2 SVGAGI. Trimming cost V 5 bases and J 4 bases, with 9 bases left between them. CDR3 residues: CASSQTRYEQYF. DNA of the CDR3: TGTGCCAGCAGTCAAACCAGATACGAGCAGTACTTC.

J is TRBJ1-2 and V is TRBV6-5; 7 nucleotides match TRBD1. Germline V CDR1 and CDR2: MNHEY, SVGAGI. The CDR3 sequence is 13 residues long. Trimming at V came to 5 bases and at J to 2 bases, leaving 2 bases not matched to a gene. CDR3 in DNA: TGTGCCAGCAGTCCACAGGGGAACTATGGCTACACCTTC. It is translated as CASSPQGNYGYTF.

The rearrangement links TRBV7-2 to TRBJ2-1; D may be TRBD2 (6 bases). CDR3 length equals 13 residues. Per germline, CDR1 SGHTA and CDR2 FQGNSA. Trimming pared 6 bases from V and 4 bases from J, leaving 10 bases between. For the CDR3, the DNA is TGTGCCAGCAGTTGGGACTTTTACAATGAGCAGTTCTTC. Translation: CASSWDFYNEQFF.

Only one count was recorded for this clone. CDR3 DNA: TGCAGTGCTCAAGGAGTTTACGAGCAGTACTTC. Its protein is CSAQGVYEQYF. J is TRBJ2-7 and V is TRBV20-1; D unclear. The CDR3 spans 11 residues. V dropped 5 bases and J dropped 4 bases, with 9 bases sitting between them. CDR1 DFQATT and CDR2 SNEGSKA come from the germline V gene (reference sequence).

V gene TRBV3-1 (or the pseudogene TRBV3-2) combines with J gene TRBJ2-7, with D perhaps matching TRBD1 (5 bases). Trimming cost V 1 base and J 4 bases, with 11 bases left between them. The CDR3 has 14 amino acids. The germline gives CDR1 LGHDT, CDR2 YNNKEL (reference sequence). The CDR3 nucleotides read TGTGCCAGCAGCCAAGCTCGACAGATGTACGAGCAGTACTTC. Protein product: CASSQARQMYEQYF.

The V gene is TRBV18, the J gene TRBJ2-3, with D unresolved. Germline assignment: CDR1 KGHSH and CDR2 LQKENI. Trimming took 2 bases from V and 1 from J, leaving 7 bases between them. This CDR3 region has 14 residues. This CDR3 is CASSPTGGTDTQYF. The CDR3 DNA sequence: TGTGCCAGCTCACCAACGGGTGGCACAGATACGCAGTATTTT.

The CDR3 DNA sequence: TGTGCTAGTGGTTTGGTAAAAACAGAGAACACTGAAGCTTTCTTT. Translated: CASGLVKTENTEAFF. The chain is built from TRBV12-5 and TRBJ1-1; D gene ambiguous. V was cut by 0 bases and J by 1 base, with 9 bases left in between. The germline CDR1 and CDR2 sequences are LGHNT and FRNRAP. CDR3 size: 15 residues.

The rearrangement links TRBV5-8 to TRBJ1-5; D is uncertain. Germline lookup yields CDR1 SGHTS and CDR2 YDEGEE. The CDR3 is made up of 14 amino acids. Trimming removed 2 bases from V and 7 bases from J, with 13 bases in between. The CDR3: CASSLMADGQPQHF. DNA of the CDR3: TGTGCCAGCAGCTTAATGGCAGACGGACAGCCCCAGCATTTT.

The rearrangement links TRBV7-2 to TRBJ1-6; 7 bases fit TRBD1. The length of the CDR3 is 14 residues. Germline values: CDR1 SGHTA, CDR2 FQGNSA. The V segment lost 7 bases and the J segment 6 bases; nucleotides outside the gene matches: 6. The CDR3 DNA reads TGTGCCAGCACCCCCGACAGGGCTAATTCACCCCTCCACTTT. Translating it yields CASTPDRANSPLHF.

The V gene is TRBV6-5, the J gene TRBJ1-1, with D possibly being TRBD1 (6 bases). The germline V gene encodes CDR1 MNHEY and CDR2 SVGAGI. This CDR3 has 15 amino acids. The V end was cut by 6 bases, the J end by 0 bases, with 14 bases between. CDR3 protein: CASRSRDIMNTEAFF. DNA for the CDR3: TGTGCCAGCAGGAGCAGGGACATCATGAACACTGAAGCTTTCTTT.

This clone appeared a single time. The CDR3 nucleotides are TGTGCCAGCAGTTACGCCCCGATGGCGGGGAACACTGAAGCTTTCTTT. This gives the protein CASSYAPMAGNTEAFF. The chain joins TRBV6-5 to TRBJ1-1; D is ambiguous. V shed 2 bases and J shed 1 base, with 14 bases lying between them. The germline V gene has CDR1 MNHEY and CDR2 SVGAGI. The CDR3 loop spans 16 amino acids.